This record concerns one T cell receptor beta chain sequence. The antigen is unknown. The sample is drawn from a study of siplizumab effects on memory and regulatory T cells. Study-level results: Memory T cells appeared less diverse than naive cells, which seemed to contribute substantially to alloresponse. Naive or memory phenotype was unassignable for roughly 75-95% of proliferating CD4+ or CD8+ clones. Unstimulated subsets were the mapping target of only a minor fraction of alloreactive clones. Confirmation that proliferating Tregs from siplizumab cultures had suppressive function was not obtained.

Measured with immunoSEQ multiplex PCR; TCRdb has only the in-frame clones, and not every one. This sample has tens of thousands of clones, with about 90% found just once. This receptor was obtained from a human donor in good health. Sequenced sample: CD8+ T cells sorted from blood.

CDR3 sequence: CASSPLTDGGPYTGELFF. The CDR3, as DNA: TGTGCCAGCTCACCACTAACCGACGGGGGGCCGTACACCGGGGAGCTGTTTTTT. V usage is TRBV18 and J usage is TRBJ2-2; tentative D call: TRBD2 (7 bases). Germline V lookup: CDR1 KGHSH, CDR2 LQKENI. V lost 1 base, J lost 3 bases, and 18 bases lay in between. CDR3 size: 18 residues. The full variable domain, in which reference TRBV18 and TRBJ2-2 provide the parts outside the CDR3, is NAGVMQNPRHLVRRRGQEARLRCSPMKGHSHVYWYRQLPEEGLKFMVYLQKENIIDESGMPKERFSAEFPKEGPSILRIQQVVRGDSAAYFCASSPLTDGGPYTGELFFGEGSRLTVL.